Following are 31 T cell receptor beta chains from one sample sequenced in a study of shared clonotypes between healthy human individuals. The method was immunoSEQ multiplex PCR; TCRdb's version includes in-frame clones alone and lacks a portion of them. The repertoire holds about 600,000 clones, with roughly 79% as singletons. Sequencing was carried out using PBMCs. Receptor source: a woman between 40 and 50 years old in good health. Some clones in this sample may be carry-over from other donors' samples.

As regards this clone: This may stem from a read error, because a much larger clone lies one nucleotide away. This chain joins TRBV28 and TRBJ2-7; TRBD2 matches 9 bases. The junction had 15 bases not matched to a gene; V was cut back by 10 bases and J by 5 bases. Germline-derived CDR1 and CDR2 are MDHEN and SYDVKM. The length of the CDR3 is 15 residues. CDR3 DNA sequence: TGTGCCACCATGGGGACTAGCAGGAGTCTCCACGAGCAGTACTTC. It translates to CATMGTSRSLHEQYF.

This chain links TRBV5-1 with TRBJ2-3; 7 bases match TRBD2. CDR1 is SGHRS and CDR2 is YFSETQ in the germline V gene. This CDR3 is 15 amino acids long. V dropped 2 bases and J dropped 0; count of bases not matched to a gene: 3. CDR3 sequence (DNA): TGCGCCAGCAGCTTCGGGGGGAGGAGCACAGATACGCAGTATTTT. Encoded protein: CASSFGGRSTDTQYF.

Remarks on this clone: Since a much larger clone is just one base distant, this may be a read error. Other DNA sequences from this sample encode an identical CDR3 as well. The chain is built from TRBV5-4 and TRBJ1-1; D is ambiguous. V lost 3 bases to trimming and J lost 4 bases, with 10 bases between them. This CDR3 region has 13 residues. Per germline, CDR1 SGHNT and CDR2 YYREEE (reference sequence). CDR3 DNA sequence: TGTGCCAGCAGCTCGGAGTTGGGCACTGAAGCTTTCTTT. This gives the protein CASSSELGTEAFF.

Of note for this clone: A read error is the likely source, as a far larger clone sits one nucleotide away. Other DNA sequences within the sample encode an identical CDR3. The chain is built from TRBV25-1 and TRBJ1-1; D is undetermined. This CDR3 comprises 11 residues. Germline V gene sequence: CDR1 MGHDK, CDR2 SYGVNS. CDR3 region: CASSDSAEAFF. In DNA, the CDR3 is TGCGCCAGCAGTGACTCGGCTGAAGCTTTCTTT.

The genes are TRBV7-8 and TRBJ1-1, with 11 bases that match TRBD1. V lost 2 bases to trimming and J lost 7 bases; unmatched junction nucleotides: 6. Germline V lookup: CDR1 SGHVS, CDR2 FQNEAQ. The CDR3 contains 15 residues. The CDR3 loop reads CASSLRGQGGFEAFF. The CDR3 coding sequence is TGTGCCAGCAGCTTAAGGGGACAGGGGGGATTTGAAGCTTTCTTT.

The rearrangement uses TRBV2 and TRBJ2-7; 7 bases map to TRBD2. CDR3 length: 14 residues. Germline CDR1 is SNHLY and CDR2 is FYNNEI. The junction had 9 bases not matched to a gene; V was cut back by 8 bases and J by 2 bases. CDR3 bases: TGTGCCAGCGGGAGGGGTAGCGGAACCTACGAGCAGTACTTC. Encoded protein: CASGRGSGTYEQYF.

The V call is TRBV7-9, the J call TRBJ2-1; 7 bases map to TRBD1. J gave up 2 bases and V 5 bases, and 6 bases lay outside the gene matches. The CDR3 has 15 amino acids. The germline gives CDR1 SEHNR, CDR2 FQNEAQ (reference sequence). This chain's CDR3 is CASSPQGGPYNEQFF. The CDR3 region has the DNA TGTGCCAGCAGCCCTCAAGGGGGCCCCTACAATGAGCAGTTCTTC.

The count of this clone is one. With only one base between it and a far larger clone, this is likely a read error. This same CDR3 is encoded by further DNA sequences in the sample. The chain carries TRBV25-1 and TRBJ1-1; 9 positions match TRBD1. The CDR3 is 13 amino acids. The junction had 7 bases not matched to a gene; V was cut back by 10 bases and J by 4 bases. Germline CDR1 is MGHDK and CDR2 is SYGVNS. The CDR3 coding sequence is TGTGCCAAACAGGGGGCGAGGAGCACTGAAGCTTTCTTT. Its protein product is CAKQGARSTEAFF.

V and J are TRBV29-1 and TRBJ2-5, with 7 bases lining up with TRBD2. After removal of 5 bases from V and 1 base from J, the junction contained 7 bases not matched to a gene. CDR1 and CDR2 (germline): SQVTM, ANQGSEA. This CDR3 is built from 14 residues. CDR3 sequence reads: CSVSVRGGQETQYF. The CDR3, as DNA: TGCAGCGTTTCGGTTCGCGGGGGCCAAGAGACCCAGTACTTC.

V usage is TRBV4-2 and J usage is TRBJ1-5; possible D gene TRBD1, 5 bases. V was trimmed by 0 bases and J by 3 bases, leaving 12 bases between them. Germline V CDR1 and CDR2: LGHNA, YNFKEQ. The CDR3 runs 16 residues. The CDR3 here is CASSQDIRGLNQPQHF. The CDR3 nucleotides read TGTGCCAGCAGCCAAGATATACGGGGACTCAATCAGCCCCAGCATTTT.

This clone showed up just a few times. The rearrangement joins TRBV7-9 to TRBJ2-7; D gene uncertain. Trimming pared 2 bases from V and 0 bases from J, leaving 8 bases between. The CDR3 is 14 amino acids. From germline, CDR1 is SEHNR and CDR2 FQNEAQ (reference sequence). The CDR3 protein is CASSLMSDSYEQYF. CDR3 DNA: TGTGCCAGCAGCTTAATGAGTGACTCCTACGAGCAGTACTTC.

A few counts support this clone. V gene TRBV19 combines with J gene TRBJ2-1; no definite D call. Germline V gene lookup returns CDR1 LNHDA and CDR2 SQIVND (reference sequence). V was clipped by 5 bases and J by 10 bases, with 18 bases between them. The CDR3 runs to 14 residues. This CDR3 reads CASSPRADSGEQFF. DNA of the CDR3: TGTGCCAGTAGTCCCCGGGCCGACTCTGGGGAGCAGTTCTTC.

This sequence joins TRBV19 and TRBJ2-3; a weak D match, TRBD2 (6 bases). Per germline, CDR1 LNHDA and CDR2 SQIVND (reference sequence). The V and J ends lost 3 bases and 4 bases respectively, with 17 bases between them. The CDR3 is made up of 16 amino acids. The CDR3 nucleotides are TGTGCCAGTAGTATTCCTAGCGCCCTTAGCGCAGATACGCAGTATTTT. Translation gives CASSIPSALSADTQYF.

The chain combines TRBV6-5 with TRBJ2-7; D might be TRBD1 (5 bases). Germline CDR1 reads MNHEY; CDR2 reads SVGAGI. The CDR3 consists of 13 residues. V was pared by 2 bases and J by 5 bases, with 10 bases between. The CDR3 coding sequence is TGTGCCAGCAGTTACGGGGCAGGAAACGAGCAGTACTTC. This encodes CASSYGAGNEQYF.

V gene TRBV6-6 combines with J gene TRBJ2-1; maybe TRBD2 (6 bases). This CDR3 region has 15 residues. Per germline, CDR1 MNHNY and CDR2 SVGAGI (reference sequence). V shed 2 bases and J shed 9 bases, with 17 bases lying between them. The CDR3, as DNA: TGTGCCAGCAGTTACCTAGCTAGCCAGGGAGGTGAGCAGTTCTTC. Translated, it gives CASSYLASQGGEQFF.

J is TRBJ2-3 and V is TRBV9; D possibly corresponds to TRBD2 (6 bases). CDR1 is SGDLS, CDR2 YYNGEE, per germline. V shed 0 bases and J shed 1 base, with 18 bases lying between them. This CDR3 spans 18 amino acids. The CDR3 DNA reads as TGTGCCAGCAGCGTAGCGGGTGTGCTAGCGTCAGGCACAGATACGCAGTATTTT. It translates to CASSVAGVLASGTDTQYF.

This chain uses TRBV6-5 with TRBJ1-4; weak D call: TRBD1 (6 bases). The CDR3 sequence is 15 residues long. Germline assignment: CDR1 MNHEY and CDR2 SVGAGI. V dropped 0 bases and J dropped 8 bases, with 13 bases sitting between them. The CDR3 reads CASSYSNQGREKLFF. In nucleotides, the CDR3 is TGTGCCAGCAGTTACTCGAACCAGGGGAGAGAAAAACTGTTTTTT.

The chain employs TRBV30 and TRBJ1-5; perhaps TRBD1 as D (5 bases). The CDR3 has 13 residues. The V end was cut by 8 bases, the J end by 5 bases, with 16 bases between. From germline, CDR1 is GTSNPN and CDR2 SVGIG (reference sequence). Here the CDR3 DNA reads TGTGCCCGGGGGGAGGGAGTCGATCAGCCCCAGCATTTT. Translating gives CARGEGVDQPQHF.

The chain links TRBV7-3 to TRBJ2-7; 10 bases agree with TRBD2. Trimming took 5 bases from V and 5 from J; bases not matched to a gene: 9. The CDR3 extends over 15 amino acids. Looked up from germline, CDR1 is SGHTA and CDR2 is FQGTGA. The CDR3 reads CASSPSQREGHEQYF. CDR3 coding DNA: TGTGCCAGCAGCCCAAGCCAGCGGGAGGGCCACGAGCAGTACTTC.

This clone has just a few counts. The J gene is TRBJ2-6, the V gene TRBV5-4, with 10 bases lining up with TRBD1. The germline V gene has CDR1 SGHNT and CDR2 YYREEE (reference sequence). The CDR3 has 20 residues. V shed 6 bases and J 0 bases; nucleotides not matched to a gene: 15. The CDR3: CASNVGAGDRGPSGANVLTF. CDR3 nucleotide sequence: TGTGCCAGCAACGTAGGCGCCGGGGACAGGGGCCCCTCTGGGGCCAACGTCCTGACTTTC.

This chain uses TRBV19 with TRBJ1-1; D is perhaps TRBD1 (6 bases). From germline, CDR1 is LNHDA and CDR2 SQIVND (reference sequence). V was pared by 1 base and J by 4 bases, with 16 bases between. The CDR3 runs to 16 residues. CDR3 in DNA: TGTGCCAGTAGTATAGTTAGGGGGATATTCGGCACTGAAGCTTTCTTT. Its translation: CASSIVRGIFGTEAFF.

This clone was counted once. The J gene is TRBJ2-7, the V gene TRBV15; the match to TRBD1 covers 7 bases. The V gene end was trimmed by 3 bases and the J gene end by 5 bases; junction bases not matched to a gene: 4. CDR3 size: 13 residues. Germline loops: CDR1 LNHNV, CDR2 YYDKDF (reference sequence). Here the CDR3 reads CATSRDRIHEQYF. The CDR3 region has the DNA TGTGCCACCAGCAGGGACAGGATCCACGAGCAGTACTTC.

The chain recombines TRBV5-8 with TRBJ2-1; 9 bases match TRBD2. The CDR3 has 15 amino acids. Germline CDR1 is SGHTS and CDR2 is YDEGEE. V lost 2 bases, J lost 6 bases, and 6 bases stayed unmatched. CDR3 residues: CASSFTSGWGNEQFF. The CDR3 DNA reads TGTGCCAGCAGCTTTACTAGCGGGTGGGGCAATGAGCAGTTCTTC.

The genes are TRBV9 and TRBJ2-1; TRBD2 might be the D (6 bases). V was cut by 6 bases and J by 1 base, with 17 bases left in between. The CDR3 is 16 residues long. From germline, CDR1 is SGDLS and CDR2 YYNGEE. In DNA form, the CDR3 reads TGTGCCAGCACGGCGGGGCGGTTTGGGTCCTACAATGAGCAGTTCTTC. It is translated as CASTAGRFGSYNEQFF.

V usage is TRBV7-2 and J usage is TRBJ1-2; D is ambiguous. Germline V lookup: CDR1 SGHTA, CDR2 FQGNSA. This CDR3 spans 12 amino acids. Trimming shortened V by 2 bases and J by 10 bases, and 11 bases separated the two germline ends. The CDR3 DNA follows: TGTGCCAGCAGCTTAAGAGCAGAGGACTACACCTTC. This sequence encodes CASSLRAEDYTF.

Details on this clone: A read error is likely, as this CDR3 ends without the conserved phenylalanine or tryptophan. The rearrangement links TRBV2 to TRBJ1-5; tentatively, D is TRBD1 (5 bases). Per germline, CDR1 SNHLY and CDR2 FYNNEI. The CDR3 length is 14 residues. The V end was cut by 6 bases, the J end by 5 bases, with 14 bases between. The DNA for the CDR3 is TGTGCCAGCAGCCAGACAGACGCCGATCAGCCCCAGCATTTG. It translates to CASSQTDADQPQHL.

CDR3 nucleotides: TGTGCCAGCAGCTCCGGAAACCCTACACAGGGGCGAATGAGGTACGAGCAGTACTTC. It specifies CASSSGNPTQGRMRYEQYF. The chain has TRBV7-8 and TRBJ2-7, with 7 bases fitting TRBD1. The V segment lost 4 bases and the J segment 4 bases; nucleotides outside the gene matches: 22. Germline-derived CDR1 and CDR2 are SGHVS and FQNEAQ. The CDR3 has 19 residues.

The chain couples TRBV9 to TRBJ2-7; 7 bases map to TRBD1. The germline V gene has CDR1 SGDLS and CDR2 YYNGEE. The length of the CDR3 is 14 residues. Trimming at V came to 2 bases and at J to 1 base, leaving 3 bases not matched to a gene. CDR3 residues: CASSVGTVSYEQYF. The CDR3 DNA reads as TGTGCCAGCAGCGTGGGGACAGTATCCTACGAGCAGTACTTC.

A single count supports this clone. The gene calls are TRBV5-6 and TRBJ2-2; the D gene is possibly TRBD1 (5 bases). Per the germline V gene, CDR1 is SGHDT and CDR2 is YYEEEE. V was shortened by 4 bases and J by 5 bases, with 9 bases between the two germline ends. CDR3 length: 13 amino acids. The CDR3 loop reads CASSVGRTGELFF. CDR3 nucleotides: TGTGCCAGCAGCGTGGGGCGAACCGGGGAGCTGTTTTTT.

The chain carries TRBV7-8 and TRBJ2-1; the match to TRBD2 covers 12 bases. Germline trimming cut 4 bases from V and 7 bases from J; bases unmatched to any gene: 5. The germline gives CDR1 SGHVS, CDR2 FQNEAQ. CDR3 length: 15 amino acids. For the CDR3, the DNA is TGTGCCAGCAGCTCCGGACTAGCGGGGATAAATGAGCAGTTCTTC. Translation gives CASSSGLAGINEQFF.

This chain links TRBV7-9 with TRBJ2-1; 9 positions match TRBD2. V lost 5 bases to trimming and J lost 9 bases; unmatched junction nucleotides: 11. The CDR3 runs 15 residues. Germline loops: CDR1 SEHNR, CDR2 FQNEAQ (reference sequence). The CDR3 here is CASSGGTSPRGEQFF. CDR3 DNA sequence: TGTGCCAGCAGCGGTGGGACTAGCCCAAGGGGTGAGCAGTTCTTC.